The sequence of this TCR beta chain was determined in a study of Graves' ophthalmopathy and Graves' hyperthyroidism. RNA transcripts yielded amplified TCR beta CDR3 regions. Second-round multiplex PCR came after a first-round RT-PCR that employed HTBI primers. TCRdb processed the multiplex PCR reads anew with MiXCR; each CDR3 protein has one entry. This table holds 900,000 to 1,200,000 distinct CDR3 sequences, approximately 35% found once. This CDR3 is built from 11 residues. CDR1 LNHDA and CDR2 SQIVND come from the germline V gene (reference sequence). V was shortened by 4 bases and J by 11 bases, with 12 bases between the two germline ends.

The sequenced sample was peripheral blood or thyroid tissue (not recorded which). V is TRBV19 and J is TRBJ2-7; D possibly corresponds to TRBD1 (6 bases). This clonotype originated in an adult man with Graves' hyperthyroidism. The CDR3 loop reads CASSSDRRKYF. The CDR3 nucleotides read TGTGCCAGTAGTAGCGACAGGCGCAAGTACTTC.